The sequence of this TCR beta chain was determined in a study of identical twins. The CDR3 covers 12 residues. Looked up from germline, CDR1 is SEHNR and CDR2 is FQNEAQ (reference sequence). The ends were cut back, 5 bases at V and 7 bases at J, with 10 bases in the middle. Template switching (which added a universal primer site) was used, and cDNA carried unique molecular identifiers. TCRdb recomputed calls from the 5' RACE reads with MiXCR, one row per CDR3 protein. This sample yields around 290,000 distinct CDR3 sequences, of which roughly 9.8% are seen a single time; 6% to 8.5% belongs to the top ten. Comments on this clonotype: Antigen: not known.

Study outcomes and limitations: Zero-insertion analyses might be partly confounded by invariant T cells like MAIT and iNKT. Alpha sequences that were out-of-frame and twin-shared showed an excess of low generation probability. Its conclusions, products of cross-sectional statistical analysis, did not come from following the same donors.

These data also featured in a second study, about yellow fever vaccine responses in identical twins.

Sequencing was done on a sample of CD8+ T cells sorted from blood. J is TRBJ2-3 and V is TRBV7-9; D is perhaps TRBD2 (5 bases). This sequence originates from a young woman in good health. The CDR3 protein is CASSARGYTQYF. The CDR3 DNA sequence: TGTGCCAGCAGCGCCCGGGGTTATACGCAGTATTTT.